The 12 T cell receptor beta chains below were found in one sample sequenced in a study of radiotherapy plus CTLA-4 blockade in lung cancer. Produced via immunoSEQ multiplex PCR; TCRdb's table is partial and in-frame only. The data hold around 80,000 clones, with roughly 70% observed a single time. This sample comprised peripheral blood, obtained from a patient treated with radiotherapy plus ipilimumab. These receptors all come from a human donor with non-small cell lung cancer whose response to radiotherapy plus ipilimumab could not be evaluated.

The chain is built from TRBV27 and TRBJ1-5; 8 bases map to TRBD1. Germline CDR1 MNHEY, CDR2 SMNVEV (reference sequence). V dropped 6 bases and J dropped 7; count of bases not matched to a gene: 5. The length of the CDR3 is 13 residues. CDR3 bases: TGTGCCAGCAGAGACAGGGGAGGGCAGCCCCAGCATTTT. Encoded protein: CASRDRGGQPQHF.

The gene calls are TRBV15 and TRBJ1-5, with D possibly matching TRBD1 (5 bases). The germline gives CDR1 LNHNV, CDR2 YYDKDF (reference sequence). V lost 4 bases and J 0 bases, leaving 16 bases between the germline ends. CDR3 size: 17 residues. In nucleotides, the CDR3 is TGTGCCACCAGCACCCCTGGGGAAGGGGATAGCAATCAGCCCCAGCATTTT. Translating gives CATSTPGEGDSNQPQHF.

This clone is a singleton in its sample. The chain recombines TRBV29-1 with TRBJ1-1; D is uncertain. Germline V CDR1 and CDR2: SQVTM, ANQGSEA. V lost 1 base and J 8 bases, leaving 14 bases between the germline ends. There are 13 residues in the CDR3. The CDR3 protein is CSVEVSVRTEAFF. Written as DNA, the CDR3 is TGCAGCGTTGAAGTCTCCGTCAGAACGGAAGCTTTCTTT.

The CDR3 coding sequence is TGTGCCAGCAGTCGCAGGGGGGTGAACACTGAAGCTTTCTTT. Translation: CASSRRGVNTEAFF. This rearrangement joins TRBV28 to TRBJ1-1; TRBD1 aligns across 7 bases. Germline V gene lookup returns CDR1 MDHEN and CDR2 SYDVKM. V trimming: 5 bases; J trimming: 0 bases; junction bases outside the gene matches: 3. The CDR3 spans 14 residues.

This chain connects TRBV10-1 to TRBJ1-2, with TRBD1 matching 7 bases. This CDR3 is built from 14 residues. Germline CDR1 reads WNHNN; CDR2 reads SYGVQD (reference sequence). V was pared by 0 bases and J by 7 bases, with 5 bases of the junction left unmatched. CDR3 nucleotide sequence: TGCGCCAGCAGTGAGTCAGGGACAGTCCCTGGCTACACCTTC. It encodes CASSESGTVPGYTF.

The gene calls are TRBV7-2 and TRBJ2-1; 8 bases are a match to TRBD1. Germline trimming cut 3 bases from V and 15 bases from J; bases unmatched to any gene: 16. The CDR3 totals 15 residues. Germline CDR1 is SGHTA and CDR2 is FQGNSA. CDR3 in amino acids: CASSFIGTGFGGPFF. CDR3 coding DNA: TGTGCCAGCAGCTTTATCGGGACAGGTTTTGGGGGTCCGTTCTTC.

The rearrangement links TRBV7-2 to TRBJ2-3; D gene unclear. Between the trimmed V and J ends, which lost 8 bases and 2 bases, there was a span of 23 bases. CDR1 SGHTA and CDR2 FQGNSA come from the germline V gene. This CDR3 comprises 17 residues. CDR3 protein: CASQRYVVVRHTDTQYF. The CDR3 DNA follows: TGTGCCAGCCAACGATACGTGGTCGTGCGGCACACAGATACGCAGTATTTT.

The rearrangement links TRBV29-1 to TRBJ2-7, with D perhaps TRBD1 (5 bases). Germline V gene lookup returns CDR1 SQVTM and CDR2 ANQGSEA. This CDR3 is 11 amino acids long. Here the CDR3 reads CGAGSSYEQYF. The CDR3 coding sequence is TGCGGGGCCGGTAGCTCCTACGAGCAGTACTTC.

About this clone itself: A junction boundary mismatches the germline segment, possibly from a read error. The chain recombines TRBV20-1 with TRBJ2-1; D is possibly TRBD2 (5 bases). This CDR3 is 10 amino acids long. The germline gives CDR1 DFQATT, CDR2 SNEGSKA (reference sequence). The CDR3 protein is CSARGGLEVF. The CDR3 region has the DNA TGCAGTGCTAGAGGAGGACTGGAGGTCTTC.

CDR3 protein: CASSLDSSYEQYF. The DNA for the CDR3 is TGTGCCAGCAGTTTGGACAGCTCCTACGAGCAGTACTTC. The chain joins TRBV27 to TRBJ2-7; possibly TRBD1 for D (6 bases). V lost 3 bases to trimming and J lost 0 bases, with 6 bases between them. This CDR3 is built from 13 residues. Germline-derived CDR1 and CDR2 are MNHEY and SMNVEV (reference sequence).

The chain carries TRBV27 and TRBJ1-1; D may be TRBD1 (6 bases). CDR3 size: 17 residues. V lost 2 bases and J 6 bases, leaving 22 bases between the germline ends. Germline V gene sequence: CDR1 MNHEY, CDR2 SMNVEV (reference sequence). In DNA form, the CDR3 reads TGTGCCAGCAGTTTAGGGCCTCCGGGACAATGGGACCCTGAAGCTTTCTTT. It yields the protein CASSLGPPGQWDPEAFF.

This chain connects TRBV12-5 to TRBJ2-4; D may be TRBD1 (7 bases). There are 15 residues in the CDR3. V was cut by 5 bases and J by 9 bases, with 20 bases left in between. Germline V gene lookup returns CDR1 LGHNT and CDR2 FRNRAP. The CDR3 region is CASGPPAQGTPIQYF. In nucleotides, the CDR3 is TGTGCTAGTGGTCCTCCTGCACAGGGGACTCCCATTCAGTACTTC.